This T cell receptor beta chain was obtained from a study of shared clonotypes between healthy human individuals. Looking at the study overall: Per-donor plates numbered three CD4 naive, three CD4 memory, two CD8 naive and one CD8 memory.

With 2 bases removed from V and 6 bases from J, the gap between germline ends came to 21 bases. There are 16 residues in the CDR3. CDR1 is SQVTM and CDR2 is ANQGSEA in the germline V gene. Among the donors, all were Caucasian adults who lived in Nashville, Tennessee. Under the authors' procedure: ImmunoSEQ junction-only sequences lacked quality scores, so their filtering differed. TCRdb's copy holds only in-frame clones and misses some; the assay was immunoSEQ multiplex PCR. The V and J calls and the clone size are those of that table, but D and trimming were determined from the DNA. The sample lists about 1.1 million clones; about 84% were seen once.

The sample consisted of memory CD4+ T cells from PBMCs. As for subset: CD45RA-negative fraction. The chain couples TRBV29-1 to TRBJ2-3; no clear D gene. The TCR sequence derives from a man in his late teens or twenties in good health. Some clones in this sample may be carry-over from other donors' samples. CDR3 residues: CSVERDQAKGPDTQYF. CDR3 coding DNA: TGCAGCGTTGAAAGGGATCAGGCCAAAGGCCCGGATACGCAGTATTTT.